The clone carrying this T cell receptor beta chain was seen many times. Its specificity is not known. This sample was taken from a study of spatial heterogeneity in lung cancer. Overall study: Sequence detection consistently recorded a greater number of beta-chain than alpha-chain sequences. Findings and limits, study-wide: The study found ubiquitous expanded tumor TCRs in blood more at resection than follow-up.

TCRdb re-called the 5' RACE reads with MiXCR, one entry per CDR3 protein. The sample has some 36,000 distinct CDR3 sequences; approximately 7.5% are singletons. Time point reported: blood at routine non-recurrence follow-up after resection. Unsorted whole RNA samples from tumor, nontumor lung or frozen PBMC were sequenced. Germline CDR1 is LNHDA and CDR2 is SQIVND (reference sequence). The CDR3 totals 14 residues. With V trimmed by 4 bases and J by 10 bases, 9 bases remained unmatched. Sequences were derived from PBMCs, sampled at follow-up. This rearrangement joins TRBV19 to TRBJ2-4, with 8 positions matching TRBD1. The sequence derives from a male donor with early-stage non-small cell lung cancer. CDR3 nucleotides: TGTGCCAGTAGTACGGGACAGGTGGGTCGGATTCAGTACTTC. This encodes CASSTGQVGRIQYF. Looking up the rest from reference TRBV19 and TRBJ2-4 gives the full variable domain: DGGITQSPKYLFRKEGQNVTLSCEQNLNHDAMYWYRQDPGQGLRLIYYSQIVNDFQKGDIAEGYSVSREKKESFPLTVTSAQKNPTAFYLCASSTGQVGRIQYFGAGTRLSVL.